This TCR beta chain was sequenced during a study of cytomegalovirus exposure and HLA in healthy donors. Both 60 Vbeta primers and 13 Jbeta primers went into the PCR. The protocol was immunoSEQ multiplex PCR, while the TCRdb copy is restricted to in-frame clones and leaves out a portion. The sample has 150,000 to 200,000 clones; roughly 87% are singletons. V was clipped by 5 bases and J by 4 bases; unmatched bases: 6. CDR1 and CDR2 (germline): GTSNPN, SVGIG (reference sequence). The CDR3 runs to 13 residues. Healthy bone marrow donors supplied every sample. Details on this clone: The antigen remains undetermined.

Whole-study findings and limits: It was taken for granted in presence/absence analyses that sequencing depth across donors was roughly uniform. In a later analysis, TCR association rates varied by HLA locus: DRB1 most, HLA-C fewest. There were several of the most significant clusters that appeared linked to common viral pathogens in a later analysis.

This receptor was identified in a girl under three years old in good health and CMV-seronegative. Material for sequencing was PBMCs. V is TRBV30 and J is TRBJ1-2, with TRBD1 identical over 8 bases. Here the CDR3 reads CAWCDRGGYGYTF. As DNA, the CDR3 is TGTGCCTGGTGCGACAGGGGCGGCTATGGCTACACCTTC.